The 28 T cell receptor beta chains presented below share a single source sample, sequenced in a study of graft-versus-host responses after intestinal transplantation. Antigens for these TCRs are unknown. Produced via immunoSEQ multiplex PCR; TCRdb's table is partial and in-frame only. The sample has fewer than 150,000 clones; 90% to 95% are singletons. The specimen comprised unstimulated CD4+ T cells sorted from spleen or lymph node cells, sampled before intestinal transplant. The receptors originated from a human donor who received an intestinal transplant.

This clone was recorded once. This chain links TRBV10-1 with TRBJ2-3; D unclear. The CDR3 has 15 residues. Trimming cost V 4 bases and J 3 bases, with 14 bases left between them. Germline CDR1 reads WNHNN; CDR2 reads SYGVQD (reference sequence). The CDR3 is CASSGTMAATDTQYF. The CDR3 DNA is TGCGCCAGCAGTGGAACTATGGCAGCGACAGATACGCAGTATTTT.

The gene calls are TRBV7-6 and TRBJ1-4, with no clear D. The V and J ends lost 0 bases and 7 bases respectively, with 9 bases between them. Germline CDR1 is SGHVS and CDR2 is FNYEAQ. The CDR3 length is 14 residues. In DNA form, the CDR3 reads TGTGCCAGCAGCTTAGCGCCAGGACCTGAAAAACTGTTTTTT. Amino acids: CASSLAPGPEKLFF.

With regard to this clone: At one end the junction does not follow the germline gene, possibly because of a read error. The V and J genes are TRBV7-2 and TRBJ2-7, with D possibly called TRBD1 or TRBD2 (5 bases each). The length of the CDR3 is 12 residues. Germline CDR1 SGHTA, CDR2 FQGNSA. The CDR3 is CASSWYGAERDF. DNA for the CDR3: TGTGCCAGCAGCTGGTACGGGGCAGAGAGGGACTTC.

This clone was recorded only once. V usage is TRBV7-2 and J usage is TRBJ1-2; D is possibly TRBD1 (6 bases). The CDR3 sequence is 14 residues long. With 0 bases removed from V and 3 bases from J, the gap between germline ends came to 8 bases. Germline CDR1 and CDR2: SGHTA and FQGNSA. CDR3 amino acids: CASSLAPGDYGYTF. CDR3 DNA: TGTGCCAGCAGCTTAGCTCCAGGGGACTATGGCTACACCTTC.

The chain employs TRBV6-5 and TRBJ2-7; 7 bases map to TRBD1. Germline CDR1 is MNHEY and CDR2 is SVGAGI. The CDR3 totals 15 residues. Germline trimming cut 2 bases from V and 4 bases from J; bases unmatched to any gene: 8. The CDR3 DNA reads TGTGCCAGCAGTTACCGATCTTGGGGACAGTACGAGCAGTACTTC. The encoded protein is CASSYRSWGQYEQYF.

The chain has TRBV18 and TRBJ1-1; D is undetermined. This CDR3 has 17 amino acids. Germline CDR1 reads KGHSH; CDR2 reads LQKENI. The V end was cut by 4 bases, the J end by 1 base, with 19 bases between. Here the CDR3 reads CASSLQSVGIRNTEAFF. CDR3 coding DNA: TGTGCCAGCTCACTACAATCAGTTGGAATAAGGAACACTGAAGCTTTCTTT.

The chain carries TRBV9 and TRBJ2-3; D remains ambiguous. CDR1 is SGDLS, CDR2 YYNGEE, per germline. The CDR3 runs to 13 residues. V gave up 0 bases and J gave up 3 bases, with 5 bases separating them. For the CDR3, the DNA is TGTGCCAGCAGCGTAGCGGCAACAGATACGCAGTATTTT. Translated: CASSVAATDTQYF. Variable domain in full (rest from reference TRBV9 and TRBJ2-3): DSGVTQTPKHLITATGQRVTLRCSPRSGDLSVYWYQQSLDQGLQFLIQYYNGEERAKGNILERFSAQQFPDLHSELNLSSLELGDSALYFCASSVAATDTQYFGPGTRLTVL.

This clone was found once. The chain carries TRBV6-5 and TRBJ2-7; 7 bases match TRBD2. The length of the CDR3 is 13 residues. The V and J ends lost 9 bases and 2 bases, in that order; junction bases with no gene match: 7. Germline loops: CDR1 MNHEY, CDR2 SVGAGI. CDR3 amino acids: CASRGRETYEQYF. As DNA, the CDR3 is TGTGCCAGTCGAGGGAGGGAAACCTACGAGCAGTACTTC.

The CDR3 loop is CAIRQSLLQETQYF. CDR3 bases: TGTGCCATCAGACAGTCCCTATTACAAGAGACCCAGTACTTC. This chain links TRBV10-3 with TRBJ2-5; D is undetermined. The germline V and J ends were trimmed by 6 bases and 2 bases, with 13 bases remaining between them. In germline, CDR1 is ENHRY, CDR2 SYGVKD. The CDR3 extends over 14 amino acids.

The chain joins TRBV6-1 to TRBJ2-5, with D possibly matching TRBD1 (5 bases). Germline values: CDR1 MNHNS, CDR2 SASEGT. The CDR3 loop spans 14 amino acids. V shed 2 bases and J shed 2 bases, with 9 bases lying between them. This CDR3 is CASSERGLQETQYF. DNA for the CDR3: TGTGCCAGCAGTGAAAGGGGTCTTCAAGAGACCCAGTACTTC.

The chain joins TRBV11-2 to TRBJ1-1, with a weak D call TRBD1 (5 bases). The CDR3 consists of 14 residues. CDR1 is SGHAT and CDR2 is FQNNGV in the germline V gene. V was trimmed by 4 bases and J by 1 base, leaving 10 bases between them. The CDR3: CASSSIGTNTEAFF. The CDR3 coding sequence is TGTGCCAGCAGCTCGATTGGGACGAACACTGAAGCTTTCTTT.

The rearrangement links TRBV5-1 to TRBJ2-1; 15 bases are a match to TRBD2. The germline V gene encodes CDR1 SGHRS and CDR2 YFSETQ. The CDR3 is made up of 17 amino acids. Trimming removed 4 bases from V and 10 bases from J; junction bases left unmatched: 12. In DNA form, the CDR3 reads TGCGCCAGCAGCCTAAGGACTAGCGGGGGGGCCATAGGAGAGCAGTTCTTC. This sequence encodes CASSLRTSGGAIGEQFF.

This chain connects TRBV6-1 to TRBJ1-2; the D gene is possibly TRBD1 (6 bases). CDR3 length equals 14 residues. Germline CDR1 is MNHNS and CDR2 is SASEGT. The V gene lost 6 bases and the J gene lost 7 bases, with 18 bases spanning the gap. CDR3 sequence: CASRKVGVGGGYTF. The CDR3 nucleotides read TGTGCCAGCAGGAAAGTTGGTGTAGGGGGTGGCTACACCTTC.

The rearrangement uses TRBV11-2 and TRBJ1-4; no clear D. Trimming removed 8 bases from V and 5 bases from J, with 12 bases in between. The CDR3 has 13 residues. The germline V gene encodes CDR1 SGHAT and CDR2 FQNNGV. The CDR3 sequence is CASRRAPNEKLFF. Written as DNA, the CDR3 is TGTGCCAGCCGACGGGCTCCCAATGAAAAACTGTTTTTT.

This clone has just one count. This chain uses TRBV6-1 with TRBJ2-3, with a tentative D call TRBD2 (5 bases). The V end lost 0 bases, the J end lost 10 bases, and 20 bases lay between the germline ends. This CDR3 region has 16 residues. Germline CDR1 and CDR2: MNHNS and SASEGT. This CDR3 reads CASSEALRMATGAQYF. The CDR3 nucleotides read TGTGCCAGCAGTGAAGCGCTTCGGATGGCGACCGGGGCGCAGTATTTT.

This chain uses TRBV6-1 with TRBJ2-3, with 8 bases lining up with TRBD1. Trimming at V came to 9 bases and at J to 4 bases, leaving 6 bases not matched to a gene. The germline V gene has CDR1 MNHNS and CDR2 SASEGT. This CDR3 is built from 13 residues. The CDR3 loop is CASTGQAPDTQYF. Here the CDR3 DNA reads TGTGCCAGTACGGGACAGGCCCCAGATACGCAGTATTTT.

V is TRBV19 and J is TRBJ1-5; tentatively, D is TRBD1 (5 bases). Trimming removed 1 base from V and 0 bases from J, with 10 bases in between. The germline V gene encodes CDR1 LNHDA and CDR2 SQIVND (reference sequence). This CDR3 is built from 16 residues. CDR3 nucleotide sequence: TGTGCCAGTAGTATAGGGGGCCCGTATAGCAATCAGCCCCAGCATTTT. Protein: CASSIGGPYSNQPQHF. The complete variable domain, with remaining parts taken from reference TRBV19 and TRBJ1-5, reads DGGITQSPKYLFRKEGQNVTLSCEQNLNHDAMYWYRQDPGQGLRLIYYSQIVNDFQKGDIAEGYSVSREKKESFPLTVTSAQKNPTAFYLCASSIGGPYSNQPQHFGDGTRLSIL.

The genes are TRBV30 and TRBJ2-2; D may be TRBD1 (5 bases). Looked up from germline, CDR1 is GTSNPN and CDR2 is SVGIG (reference sequence). This CDR3 has 16 amino acids. V lost 0 bases and J lost 1, with 12 bases in between. The CDR3 is CAWSVARTGNTGELFF. Here the CDR3 DNA reads TGTGCCTGGAGTGTAGCGAGAACAGGGAACACCGGGGAGCTGTTTTTT.

V is TRBV5-1 and J is TRBJ1-4, with D hard to call. Per the germline V gene, CDR1 is SGHRS and CDR2 is YFSETQ. V shed 4 bases and J shed 0 bases, with 7 bases lying between them. This CDR3 has 14 amino acids. CDR3 nucleotides: TGCGCCAGCAGCCCCGGGGCAACTAATGAAAAACTGTTTTTT. Translated, it gives CASSPGATNEKLFF.

The V call is TRBV5-4, the J call TRBJ2-2; possibly TRBD1 for D (5 bases). The V end lost 2 bases, the J end lost 3 bases, and 8 bases lay between the germline ends. Germline CDR1 SGHNT, CDR2 YYREEE (reference sequence). The CDR3 has 14 residues. CDR3 region: CASSFARDTGELFF. CDR3 nucleotide sequence: TGTGCCAGCAGCTTTGCCAGGGACACCGGGGAGCTGTTTTTT.

The chain links TRBV9 to TRBJ2-5; 12 bases are shared with TRBD2. The CDR3 length is 19 residues. V lost 4 bases to trimming and J lost 5 bases; unmatched junction nucleotides: 18. The germline CDR1 and CDR2 sequences are SGDLS and YYNGEE. CDR3 nucleotide sequence: TGTGCCAGCAGCCCCTGGGGGGCGGCTAGCGGGGGGGCAAGGGAGACCCAGTACTTC. It codes for CASSPWGAASGGARETQYF.

The chain is built from TRBV2 and TRBJ1-2; D perhaps matches TRBD1 (6 bases). Per germline, CDR1 SNHLY and CDR2 FYNNEI. The CDR3 length is 12 residues. V dropped 7 bases and J dropped 7 bases, with 13 bases sitting between them. The CDR3 loop is CASMQGPGGYTF. CDR3 coding DNA: TGTGCCAGCATGCAGGGGCCGGGTGGCTACACCTTC.

The chain has TRBV10-1 and TRBJ2-7; 9 bases map to TRBD1. In germline, CDR1 is WNHNN, CDR2 SYGVQD (reference sequence). The CDR3 extends over 14 amino acids. Trimming took 8 bases from V and 0 from J; bases not matched to a gene: 5. The CDR3 spells CASLDRGSSYEQYF. The CDR3 DNA sequence: TGCGCCAGCCTGGACAGGGGTAGCTCCTACGAGCAGTACTTC.

This clone was observed a handful of times. J is TRBJ1-1 and V is TRBV19, with D maybe TRBD1 (6 bases). Trimming took 4 bases from V and 5 from J, leaving 17 bases between them. CDR3 size: 15 residues. Germline loops: CDR1 LNHDA, CDR2 SQIVND (reference sequence). DNA for the CDR3: TGTGCCAGTAGTAAACAGGGCCACACCGAGACTGAAGCTTTCTTT. Its protein is CASSKQGHTETEAFF.

This chain joins TRBV6-5 and TRBJ1-4; TRBD1 aligns across 8 bases. The CDR3 spans 16 residues. After removal of 4 bases from V and 6 bases from J, the junction contained 10 bases not matched to a gene. Germline CDR1 MNHEY, CDR2 SVGAGI. Here the CDR3 DNA reads TGTGCCAGCAGTTTCTGGACAGGGTCGGCGGATGAAAAACTGTTTTTT. Protein product: CASSFWTGSADEKLFF.

The chain combines TRBV7-9 with TRBJ2-2; D gene unclear. Trimming cost V 1 base and J 0 bases, with 9 bases left between them. The CDR3 consists of 16 residues. The germline CDR1 and CDR2 sequences are SEHNR and FQNEAQ (reference sequence). CDR3 in DNA: TGTGCCAGCAGCTTAGGGGCACCTACGAACACCGGGGAGCTGTTTTTT. It yields the protein CASSLGAPTNTGELFF.

The CDR3 reads CASRSDRGGLYGYTF. The DNA for the CDR3 is TGTGCCAGCAGGAGTGACAGGGGAGGTCTCTATGGCTACACCTTC. The J gene is TRBJ1-2, the V gene TRBV6-1; 8 bases agree with TRBD1. This CDR3 region has 15 residues. V dropped 6 bases and J dropped 4; count of bases not matched to a gene: 10. Germline CDR1 reads MNHNS; CDR2 reads SASEGT.

The chain links TRBV29-1 to TRBJ2-1; D is undetermined. V lost 3 bases and J lost 10, with 7 bases in between. The germline V gene has CDR1 SQVTM and CDR2 ANQGSEA. This CDR3 spans 10 amino acids. The CDR3 is CSVDRSEQFF. The CDR3 DNA reads TGCAGCGTTGACAGGTCCGAGCAGTTCTTC.